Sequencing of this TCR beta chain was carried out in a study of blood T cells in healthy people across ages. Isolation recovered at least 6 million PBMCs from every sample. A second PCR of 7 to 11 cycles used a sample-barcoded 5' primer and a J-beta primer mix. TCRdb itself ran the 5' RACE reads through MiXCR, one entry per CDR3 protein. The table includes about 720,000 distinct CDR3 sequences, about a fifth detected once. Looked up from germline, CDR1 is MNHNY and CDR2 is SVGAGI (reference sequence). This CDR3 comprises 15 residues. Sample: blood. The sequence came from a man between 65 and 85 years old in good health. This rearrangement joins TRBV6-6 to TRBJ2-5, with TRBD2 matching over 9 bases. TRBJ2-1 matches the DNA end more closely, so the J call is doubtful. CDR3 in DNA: TGTGCCAGCAGGGCGGGGATAGCGGGAGCCGCAGAGCAGTTCTTC. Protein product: CASRAGIAGAAEQFF.